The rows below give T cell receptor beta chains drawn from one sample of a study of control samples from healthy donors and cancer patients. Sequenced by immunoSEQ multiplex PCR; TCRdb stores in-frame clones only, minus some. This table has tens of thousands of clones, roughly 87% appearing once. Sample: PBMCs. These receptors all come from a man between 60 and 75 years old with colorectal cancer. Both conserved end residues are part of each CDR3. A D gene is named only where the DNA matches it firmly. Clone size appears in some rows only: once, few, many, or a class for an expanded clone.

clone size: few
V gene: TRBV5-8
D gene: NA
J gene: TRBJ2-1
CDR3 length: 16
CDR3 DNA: TGTGCCAGCAGCCGAGAGTTACTTTACTCCTACAATGAGCAGTTCTTC
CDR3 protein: CASSRELLYSYNEQFF

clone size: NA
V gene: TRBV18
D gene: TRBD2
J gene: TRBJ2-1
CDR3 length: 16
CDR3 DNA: TGTGCCAGCTCACCACCGACGGGTCTAGCGGCTTTTGCGCAGTTCTTC
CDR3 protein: CASSPPTGLAAFAQFF

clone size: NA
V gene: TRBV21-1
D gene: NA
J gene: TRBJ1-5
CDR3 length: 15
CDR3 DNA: TGTGCCAGCAGCCGGACAGGGTTTAGCAATCAGCCCCAGCATTTT
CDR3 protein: CASSRTGFSNQPQHF

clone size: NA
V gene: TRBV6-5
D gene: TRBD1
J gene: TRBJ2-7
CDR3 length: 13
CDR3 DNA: TGTGCCAGCAGTCCGGGACAGATCTACGAGCAGTACTTC
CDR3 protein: CASSPGQIYEQYF

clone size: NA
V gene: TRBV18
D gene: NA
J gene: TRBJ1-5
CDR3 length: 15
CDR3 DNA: TGTGCCAGCTCGCAGAATCAGGGGAACAATCAGCCCCAGCATTTT
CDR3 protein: CASSQNQGNNQPQHF

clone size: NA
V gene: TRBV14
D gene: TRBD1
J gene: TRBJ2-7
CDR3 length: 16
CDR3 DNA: TGTGCCAGCAGCCCCCGAACCGGGACAGGGAGGTCCAGGCAGTACTTC
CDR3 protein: CASSPRTGTGRSRQYF

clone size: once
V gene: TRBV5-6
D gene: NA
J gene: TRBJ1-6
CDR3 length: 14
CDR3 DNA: TGTGCCAGCAGCGGAGGGACGGGAAATTCACCCCTCCACTTT
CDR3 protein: CASSGGTGNSPLHF

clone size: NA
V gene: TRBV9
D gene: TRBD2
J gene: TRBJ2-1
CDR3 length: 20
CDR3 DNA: TGTGCCAGCAGCGTAGGCCCGGGACTAGCGGGGGGGCCCTCCTACAATGAGCAGTTCTTC
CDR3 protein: CASSVGPGLAGGPSYNEQFF

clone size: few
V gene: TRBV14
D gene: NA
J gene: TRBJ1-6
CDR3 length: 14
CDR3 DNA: TGTGCCAGCAGCCAATTCAGGGCCCTGTCCACCCTCCACTTT
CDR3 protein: CASSQFRALSTLHF

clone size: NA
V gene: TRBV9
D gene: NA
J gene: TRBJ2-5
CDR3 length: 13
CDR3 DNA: TGTGCCAGCAGCGTCCGACTGGGGGAGACCCAGTACTTC
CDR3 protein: CASSVRLGETQYF

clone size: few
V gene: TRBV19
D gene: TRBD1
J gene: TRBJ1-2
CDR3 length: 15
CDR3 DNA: TGTGCCAGTAGCCGCGACAGGGGGGTCCTCTATGGCTACACCTTC
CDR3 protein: CASSRDRGVLYGYTF

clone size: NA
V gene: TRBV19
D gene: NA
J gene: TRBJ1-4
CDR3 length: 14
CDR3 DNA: TGTGCCAGTAGTAGAGCGGCAACTAATGAAAAACTGTTTTTT
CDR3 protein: CASSRAATNEKLFF

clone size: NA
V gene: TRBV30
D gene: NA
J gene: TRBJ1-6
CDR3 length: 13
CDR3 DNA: TGTGCCTGGGCGGCCAGCTATAATTCACCCCTCCACTTT
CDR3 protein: CAWAASYNSPLHF

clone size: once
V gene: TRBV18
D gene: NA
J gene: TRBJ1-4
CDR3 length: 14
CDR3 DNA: TGTGCCAGCTCACCAAACAGGGCTTCTGAAAAACTGTTTTTT
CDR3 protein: CASSPNRASEKLFF

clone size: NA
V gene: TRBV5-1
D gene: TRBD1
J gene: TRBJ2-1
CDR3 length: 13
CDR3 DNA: TGCGCCAGCCGCAGGGGGCCTGAGGATGAGCAGTTCTTC
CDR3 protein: CASRRGPEDEQFF

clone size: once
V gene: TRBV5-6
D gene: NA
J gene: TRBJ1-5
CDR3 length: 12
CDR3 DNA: TGTGCCAGCAGCTTGGGGGGACTGGCCCAGCATTTT
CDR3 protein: CASSLGGLAQHF

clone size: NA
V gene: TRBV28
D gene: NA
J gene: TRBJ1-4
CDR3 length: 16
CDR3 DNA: TGTGCCAGCAAGTCGCTGGATGGGACTATCGGGGAAAAACTGTTTTTT
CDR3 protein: CASKSLDGTIGEKLFF

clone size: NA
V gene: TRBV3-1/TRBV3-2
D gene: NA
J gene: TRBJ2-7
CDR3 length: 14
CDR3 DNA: TGTGCCAGCAGCCAAGCGCTAGCCTCCTACGAGCAGTACTTC
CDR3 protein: CASSQALASYEQYF

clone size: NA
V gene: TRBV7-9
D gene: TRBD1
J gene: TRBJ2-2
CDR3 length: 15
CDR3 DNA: TGTGCCAGCAGCAGGACAGGGGGGGACACCGGGGAGCTGTTTTTT
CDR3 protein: CASSRTGGDTGELFF

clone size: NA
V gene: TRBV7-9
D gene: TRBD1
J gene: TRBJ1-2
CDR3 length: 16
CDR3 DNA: TGTGCCAGCAGCCCCATAGGAGGGGGCAGATTTAATGGCTACACCTTC
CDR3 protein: CASSPIGGGRFNGYTF

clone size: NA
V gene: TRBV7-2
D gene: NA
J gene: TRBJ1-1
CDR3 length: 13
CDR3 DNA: TGTGCCAGCAGCTCCAGGAACAGGGCTGAAGCTTTCTTT
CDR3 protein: CASSSRNRAEAFF

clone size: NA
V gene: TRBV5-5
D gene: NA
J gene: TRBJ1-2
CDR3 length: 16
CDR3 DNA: TGTGCCAGCAGCTTGGACCGGCCAGGCCTGAACTATGGCTACACCTTC
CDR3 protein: CASSLDRPGLNYGYTF

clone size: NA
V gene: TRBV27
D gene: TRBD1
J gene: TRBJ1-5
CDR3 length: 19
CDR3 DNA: TGTGCCAGCAGTTTGTCTCCGGGACAGGGAATTGGTAGCAATCAGCCCCAGCATTTT
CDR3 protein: CASSLSPGQGIGSNQPQHF

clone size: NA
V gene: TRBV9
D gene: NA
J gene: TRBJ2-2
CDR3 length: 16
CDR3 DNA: TGTGCCAGCAGCGTAGGGATAGGCCCGAACACCGGGGAGCTGTTTTTT
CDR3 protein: CASSVGIGPNTGELFF

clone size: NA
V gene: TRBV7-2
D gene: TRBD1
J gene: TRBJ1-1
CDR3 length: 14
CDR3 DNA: TGTGCCAGCAGCCGCGACAGGGGGAACACTGAAGCTTTCTTT
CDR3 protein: CASSRDRGNTEAFF

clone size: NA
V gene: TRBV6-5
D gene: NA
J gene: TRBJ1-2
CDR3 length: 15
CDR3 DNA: TGTGCCAGCAGTTTAAGGGCGTACAGCCTCTATGGCTACACCTTC
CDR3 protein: CASSLRAYSLYGYTF

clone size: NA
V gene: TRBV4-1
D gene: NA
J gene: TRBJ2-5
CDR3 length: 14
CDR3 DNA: TGCGCCAGCAGACGAACGAACAGGGGGGGGACCCAGTACTTC
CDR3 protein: CASRRTNRGGTQYF

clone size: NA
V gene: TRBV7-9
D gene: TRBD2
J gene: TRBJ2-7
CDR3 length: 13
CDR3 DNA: TGTGCCAGCAGCTCCAGCGGGGCCTACGAGCAGTACTTC
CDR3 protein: CASSSSGAYEQYF

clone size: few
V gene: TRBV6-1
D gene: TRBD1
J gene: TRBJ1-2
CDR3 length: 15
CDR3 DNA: TGTGCCAGCAGTGAAACACAGGGGTTTTTCTATGGCTACACCTTC
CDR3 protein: CASSETQGFFYGYTF

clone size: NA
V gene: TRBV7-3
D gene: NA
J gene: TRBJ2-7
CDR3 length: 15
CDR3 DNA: TGTGCCAGCAGCTTAATGGGGACAAGCTCCTACGAGCAGTACTTC
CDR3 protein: CASSLMGTSSYEQYF

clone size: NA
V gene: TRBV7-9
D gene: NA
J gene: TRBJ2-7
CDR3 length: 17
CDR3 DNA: TGTGCCAGCAGCTTGACAGTAAATTCTACTGATTCCTACGAGCAGTACTTC
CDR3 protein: CASSLTVNSTDSYEQYF

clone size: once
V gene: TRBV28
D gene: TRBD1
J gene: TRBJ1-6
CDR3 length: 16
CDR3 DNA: TGTGCCAGCAGGATGGACAGGAGCTCCTATAATTCACCCCTCCACTTT
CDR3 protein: CASRMDRSSYNSPLHF

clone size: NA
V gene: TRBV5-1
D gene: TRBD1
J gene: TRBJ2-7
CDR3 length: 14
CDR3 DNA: TGCGCCAGCAGCTTGACGGGACAGGCCTACGAGCAGTACTTC
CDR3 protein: CASSLTGQAYEQYF

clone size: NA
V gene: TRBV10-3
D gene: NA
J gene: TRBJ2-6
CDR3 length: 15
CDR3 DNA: TGTGCCATCTCGGGGACACACTCTGGGGCCAACGTCCTGACTTTC
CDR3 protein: CAISGTHSGANVLTF

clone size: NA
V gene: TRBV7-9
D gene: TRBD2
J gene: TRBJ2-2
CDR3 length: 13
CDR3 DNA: TGTGCCAGCAGCCGGGGGGTCGCCGGGGAGCTGTTTTTT
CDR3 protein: CASSRGVAGELFF

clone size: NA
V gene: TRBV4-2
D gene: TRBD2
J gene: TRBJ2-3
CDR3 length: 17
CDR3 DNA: TGTGCCAGCAGCCAACTTCGGGGCCGGGGGGGCGGAGATACGCAGTATTTT
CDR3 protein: CASSQLRGRGGGDTQYF

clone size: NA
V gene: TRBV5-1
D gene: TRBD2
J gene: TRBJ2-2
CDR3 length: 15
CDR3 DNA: TGCGCCAGCAGCTCGACTAGCGGGTACACCGGGGAGCTGTTTTTT
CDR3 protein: CASSSTSGYTGELFF

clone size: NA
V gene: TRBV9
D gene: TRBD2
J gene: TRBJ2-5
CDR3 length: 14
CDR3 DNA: TGTGCCAGCAGCGTAGGCGATAGCGGGGAGACCCAGTACTTC
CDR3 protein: CASSVGDSGETQYF

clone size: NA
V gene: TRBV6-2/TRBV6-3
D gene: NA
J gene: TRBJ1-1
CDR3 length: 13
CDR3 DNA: TGTGCCAGCAGTTACTCGAAACCGAGTGAAGCTTTCTTT
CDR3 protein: CASSYSKPSEAFF

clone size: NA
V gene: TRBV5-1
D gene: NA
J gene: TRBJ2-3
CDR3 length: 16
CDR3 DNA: TGCGCCAGCAGCATCGGACAAGGGCCGAGCACAGATACGCAGTATTTT
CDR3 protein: CASSIGQGPSTDTQYF

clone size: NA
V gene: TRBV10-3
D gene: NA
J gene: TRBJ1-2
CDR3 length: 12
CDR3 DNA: TGTGCCATCAGTGTGGGGGTTTATGGCTACACCTTC
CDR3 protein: CAISVGVYGYTF

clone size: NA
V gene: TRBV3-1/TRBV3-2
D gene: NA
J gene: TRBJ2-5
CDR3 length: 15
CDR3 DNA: TGTGCCAGCAGCCGCCCCGGGGTGAGGGAAGCAACCCAGTACTTC
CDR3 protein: CASSRPGVREATQYF

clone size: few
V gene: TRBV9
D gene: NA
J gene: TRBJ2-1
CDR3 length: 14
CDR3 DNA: TGTGCCAGCAGCGTTGCGGGATCCTACAATGAGCAGTTCTTC
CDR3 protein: CASSVAGSYNEQFF